These 5 T cell receptor beta chains were all obtained from the same sample, sequenced in a study of T-cell memory formation after mild COVID-19. MiXCR, run by TCRdb on the 5' RACE reads, gives a single entry per CDR3 protein. Here the sample spans 540,000 or so distinct CDR3 sequences, over 20% being singletons. The sample taken for sequencing was PBMCs or a T cell subset sorted from them (not recorded which). All receptors derive from an adult woman who had mild COVID-19 (a few samples of this study predate the infection). Cell type and time point are not known.

The V and J genes are TRBV7-9 and TRBJ2-4; D is uncertain. This CDR3 spans 15 amino acids. Germline V CDR1 and CDR2: SEHNR, FQNEAQ (reference sequence). Trimming removed 7 bases from V and 2 bases from J, with 15 bases in between. DNA for the CDR3: TGTGCCAGCACCCAAGAAGGGTTACCCAAAAACATTCAGTACTTC. It yields the protein CASTQEGLPKNIQYF.

The genes are TRBV7-6 and TRBJ2-1, with TRBD2 matching 7 bases. Germline CDR1 reads SGHVS; CDR2 reads FNYEAQ. This CDR3 is 16 amino acids long. Trimming removed 3 bases from V and 7 bases from J; junction bases left unmatched: 12. In DNA form, the CDR3 reads TGTGCCAGCAGCTTTAAGCCAGCGGGGTCAGGAAATGAGCAGTTCTTC. Protein sequence: CASSFKPAGSGNEQFF. The full variable domain, in which reference TRBV7-6 and TRBJ2-1 provide the parts outside the CDR3, is GAGVSQSPRYKVTKRGQDVALRCDPISGHVSLYWYRQALGQGPEFLTYFNYEAQQDKSGLPNDRFSAERPEGSISTLTIQRTEQRDSAMYRCASSFKPAGSGNEQFFGPGTRLTVL.

The chain is built from TRBV29-1 and TRBJ2-1; TRBD1 agrees at 7 bases. Germline CDR1 SQVTM, CDR2 ANQGSEA. CDR3 length: 13 residues. With 7 bases clipped from V and 1 base from J, the junction kept 4 bases outside the gene matches. CDR3: CSAVTGSYNEQFF. The CDR3, as DNA: TGCAGCGCCGTGACAGGGTCCTACAATGAGCAGTTCTTC.

The rearrangement joins TRBV5-5 to TRBJ1-3, with 8 positions matching TRBD1. Germline CDR1 reads SGHKS; CDR2 reads YYEKEE (reference sequence). The junction had 14 bases not matched to a gene; V was cut back by 0 bases and J by 0 bases. There are 20 residues in the CDR3. CDR3: CASSLEVRDRRTSSGNTIYF. The CDR3 nucleotides read TGTGCCAGCAGCTTGGAGGTTAGGGACAGGAGAACCAGCTCTGGAAACACCATATATTTT.

The CDR3 sequence is CASGSGGQTYTDTQYF. For the CDR3, the DNA is TGTGCCAGCGGATCGGGGGGCCAGACTTACACAGATACGCAGTATTTT. This sequence joins TRBV6-5 and TRBJ2-3, with D possibly TRBD2 on 7 matching bases. The CDR3 runs 16 residues. In germline, CDR1 is MNHEY, CDR2 SVGAGI. The V and J ends lost 8 bases and 2 bases respectively, with 20 bases between them.